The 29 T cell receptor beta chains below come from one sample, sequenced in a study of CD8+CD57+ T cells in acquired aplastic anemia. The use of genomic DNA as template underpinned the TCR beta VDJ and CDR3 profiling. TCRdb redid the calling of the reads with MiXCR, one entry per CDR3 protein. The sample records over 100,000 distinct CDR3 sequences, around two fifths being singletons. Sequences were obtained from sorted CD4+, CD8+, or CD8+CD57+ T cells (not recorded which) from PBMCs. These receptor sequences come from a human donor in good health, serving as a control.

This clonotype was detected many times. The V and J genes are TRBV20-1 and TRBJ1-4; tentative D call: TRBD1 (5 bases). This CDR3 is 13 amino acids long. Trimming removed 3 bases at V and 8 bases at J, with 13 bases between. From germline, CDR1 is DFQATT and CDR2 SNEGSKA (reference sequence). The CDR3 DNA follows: TGCAGTGCTAGGGGGCCCGGATACGAAAAACTGTTTTTT. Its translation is CSARGPGYEKLFF.

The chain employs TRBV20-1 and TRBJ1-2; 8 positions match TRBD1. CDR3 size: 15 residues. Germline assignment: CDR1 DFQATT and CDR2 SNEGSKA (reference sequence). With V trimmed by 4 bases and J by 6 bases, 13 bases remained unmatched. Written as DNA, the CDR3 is TGCAGTGCTACGCCAGGGACAGGAACCCCTCATGGCTACACCTTC. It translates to CSATPGTGTPHGYTF.

The CDR3 loop is CASSLTTSEHTQYF. The CDR3 DNA reads TGTGCCAGCAGCTTAACTACTAGCGAACATACGCAGTATTTT. The chain couples TRBV5-6 to TRBJ2-3; the match to TRBD2 covers 7 bases. CDR3 length equals 14 residues. Germline lookup yields CDR1 SGHDT and CDR2 YYEEEE. V lost 2 bases, J lost 7 bases, and 7 bases stayed unmatched.

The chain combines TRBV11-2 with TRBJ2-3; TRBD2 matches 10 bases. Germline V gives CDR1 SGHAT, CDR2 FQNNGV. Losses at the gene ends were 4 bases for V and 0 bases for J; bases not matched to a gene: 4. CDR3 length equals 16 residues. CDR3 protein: CASSWSGGASTDTQYF. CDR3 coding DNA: TGTGCCAGCAGCTGGAGCGGGGGGGCTAGCACAGATACGCAGTATTTT. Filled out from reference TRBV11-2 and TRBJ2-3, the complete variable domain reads EAGVAQSPRYKIIEKRQSVAFWCNPISGHATLYWYQQILGQGPKLLIQFQNNGVVDDSQLPKDRFSAERLKGVDSTLKIQPAKLEDSAVYLCASSWSGGASTDTQYFGPGTRLTVL.

CDR3 in amino acids: CAWRGLAGGQSSYNEQFF. In DNA, the CDR3 is TGTGCCTGGAGGGGGCTAGCGGGGGGCCAGAGCTCCTACAATGAGCAGTTCTTC. The chain combines TRBV30 with TRBJ2-1, with 11 bases aligning to TRBD2. V shed 3 bases, J shed 0 bases, and the junction held 10 bases outside the gene matches. This CDR3 region has 18 residues. Per germline, CDR1 GTSNPN and CDR2 SVGIG (reference sequence).

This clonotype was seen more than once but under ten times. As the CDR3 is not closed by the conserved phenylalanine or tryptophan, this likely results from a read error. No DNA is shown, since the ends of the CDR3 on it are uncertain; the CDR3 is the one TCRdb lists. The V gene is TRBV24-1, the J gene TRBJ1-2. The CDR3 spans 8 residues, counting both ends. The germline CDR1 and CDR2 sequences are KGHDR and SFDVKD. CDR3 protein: CATSDFKT.

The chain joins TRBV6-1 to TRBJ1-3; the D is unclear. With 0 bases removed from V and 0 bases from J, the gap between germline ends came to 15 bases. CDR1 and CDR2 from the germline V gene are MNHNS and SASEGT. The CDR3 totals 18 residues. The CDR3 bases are TGTGCCAGCAGTGAAGCCTTTGGGAGCTACAACTCTGGAAACACCATATATTTT. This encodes CASSEAFGSYNSGNTIYF.

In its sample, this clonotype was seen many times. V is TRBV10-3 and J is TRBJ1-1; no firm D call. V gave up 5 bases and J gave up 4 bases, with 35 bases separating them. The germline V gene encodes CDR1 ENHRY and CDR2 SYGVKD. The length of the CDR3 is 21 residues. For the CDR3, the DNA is TGTGCCATCAGTCGAAGTTTTCGTTTGCACGGTCGGGAAATCGGGAGCACTGAAGCTTTCTTT. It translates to CAISRSFRLHGREIGSTEAFF.

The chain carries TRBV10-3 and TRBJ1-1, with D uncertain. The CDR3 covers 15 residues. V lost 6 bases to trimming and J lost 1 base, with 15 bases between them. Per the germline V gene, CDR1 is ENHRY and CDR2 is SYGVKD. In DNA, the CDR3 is TGTGCCATCAGGTTGGTAGCCCAATCGAACACTGAAGCTTTCTTT. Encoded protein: CAIRLVAQSNTEAFF.

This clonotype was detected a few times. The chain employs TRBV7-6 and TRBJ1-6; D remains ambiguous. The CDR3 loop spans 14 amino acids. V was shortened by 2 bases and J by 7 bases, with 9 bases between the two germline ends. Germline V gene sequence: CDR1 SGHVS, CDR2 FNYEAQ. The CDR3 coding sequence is TGTGCCAGCAGCTTATCAGGCAGAAATTCACCCCTCCACTTT. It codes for CASSLSGRNSPLHF.

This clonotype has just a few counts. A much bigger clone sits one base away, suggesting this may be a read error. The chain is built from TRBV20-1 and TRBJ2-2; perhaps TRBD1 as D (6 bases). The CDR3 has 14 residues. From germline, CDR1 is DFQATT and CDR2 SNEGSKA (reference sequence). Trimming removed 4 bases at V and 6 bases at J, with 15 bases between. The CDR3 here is CSAKRVAGAGELFF. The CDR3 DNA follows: TGCAGTGCTAAAAGGGTCGCAGGGGCCGGGGAGCTGTTTTTT.

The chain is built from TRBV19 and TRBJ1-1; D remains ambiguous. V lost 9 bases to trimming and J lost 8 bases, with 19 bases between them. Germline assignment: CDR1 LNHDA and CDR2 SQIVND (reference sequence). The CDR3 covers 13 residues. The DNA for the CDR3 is TGTGCCAGCAGCTTGGCCTTTTCGCAGGAAGCTTTCTTT. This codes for CASSLAFSQEAFF.

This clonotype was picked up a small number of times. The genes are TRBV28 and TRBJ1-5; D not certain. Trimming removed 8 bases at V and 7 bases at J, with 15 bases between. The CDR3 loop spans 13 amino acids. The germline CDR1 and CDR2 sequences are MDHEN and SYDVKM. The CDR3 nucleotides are TGTGCCAGCGCCTCAGCCTCTCTACAGCCCCAGCATTTT. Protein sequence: CASASASLQPQHF.

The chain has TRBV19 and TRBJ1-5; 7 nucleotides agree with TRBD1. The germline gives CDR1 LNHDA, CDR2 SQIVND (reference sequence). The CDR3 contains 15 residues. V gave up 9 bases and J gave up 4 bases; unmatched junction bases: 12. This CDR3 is CASSFMQGVNQPQHF. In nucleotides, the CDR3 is TGTGCCAGCAGCTTTATGCAGGGGGTTAATCAGCCCCAGCATTTT.

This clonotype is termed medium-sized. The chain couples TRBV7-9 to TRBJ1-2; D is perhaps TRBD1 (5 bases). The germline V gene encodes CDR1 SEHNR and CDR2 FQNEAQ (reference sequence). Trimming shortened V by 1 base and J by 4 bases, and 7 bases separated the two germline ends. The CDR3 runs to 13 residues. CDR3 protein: CASSLDRIYGYTF. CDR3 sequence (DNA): TGTGCCAGCAGCTTAGACAGGATCTATGGCTACACCTTC.

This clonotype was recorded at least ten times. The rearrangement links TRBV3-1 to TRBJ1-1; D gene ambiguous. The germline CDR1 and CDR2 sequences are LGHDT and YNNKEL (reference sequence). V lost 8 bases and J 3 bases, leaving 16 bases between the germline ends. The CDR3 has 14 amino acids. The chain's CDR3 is CASGKTPVHTEAFF. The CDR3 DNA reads TGTGCCAGCGGAAAGACCCCGGTTCACACTGAAGCTTTCTTT.

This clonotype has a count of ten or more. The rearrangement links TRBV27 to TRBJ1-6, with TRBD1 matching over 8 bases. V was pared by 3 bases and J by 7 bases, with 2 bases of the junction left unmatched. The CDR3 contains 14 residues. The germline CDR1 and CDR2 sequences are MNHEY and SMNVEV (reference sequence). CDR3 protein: CASSLDRVNSPLHF. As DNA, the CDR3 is TGTGCCAGCAGTTTGGACAGGGTAAATTCACCCCTCCACTTT.

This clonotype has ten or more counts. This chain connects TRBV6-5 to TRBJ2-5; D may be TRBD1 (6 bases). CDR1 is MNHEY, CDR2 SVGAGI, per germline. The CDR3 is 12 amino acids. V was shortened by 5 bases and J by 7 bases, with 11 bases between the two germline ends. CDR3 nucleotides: TGTGCCAGCAGTAGGGGGTCGGCGACCCAGTACTTC. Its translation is CASSRGSATQYF.

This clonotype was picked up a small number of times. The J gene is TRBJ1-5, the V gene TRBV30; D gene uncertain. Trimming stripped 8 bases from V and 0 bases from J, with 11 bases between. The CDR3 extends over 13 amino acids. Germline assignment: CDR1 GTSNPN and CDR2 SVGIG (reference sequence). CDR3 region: CAGTLYSNQPQHF. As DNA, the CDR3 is TGTGCCGGCACTCTATATAGCAATCAGCCCCAGCATTTT.

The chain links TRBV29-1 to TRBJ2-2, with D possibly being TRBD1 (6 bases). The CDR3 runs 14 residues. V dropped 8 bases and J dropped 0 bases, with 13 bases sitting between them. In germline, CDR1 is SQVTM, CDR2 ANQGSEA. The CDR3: CSTTGPANTGELFF. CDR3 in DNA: TGCAGCACTACAGGGCCCGCGAACACCGGGGAGCTGTTTTTT.

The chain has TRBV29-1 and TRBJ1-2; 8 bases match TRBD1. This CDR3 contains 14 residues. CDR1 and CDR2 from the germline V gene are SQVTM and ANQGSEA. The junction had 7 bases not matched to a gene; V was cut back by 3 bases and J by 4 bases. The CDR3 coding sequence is TGCAGCGTTGATTTGGACAGGGATGGCTATGGCTACACCTTC. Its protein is CSVDLDRDGYGYTF.

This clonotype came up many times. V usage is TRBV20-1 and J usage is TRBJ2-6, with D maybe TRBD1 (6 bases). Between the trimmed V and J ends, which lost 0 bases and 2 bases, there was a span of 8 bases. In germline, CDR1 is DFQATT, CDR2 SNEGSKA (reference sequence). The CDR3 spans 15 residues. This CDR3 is CSARDPGAGANVLTF. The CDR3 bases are TGCAGTGCTAGAGATCCAGGGGCTGGGGCCAACGTCCTGACTTTC.

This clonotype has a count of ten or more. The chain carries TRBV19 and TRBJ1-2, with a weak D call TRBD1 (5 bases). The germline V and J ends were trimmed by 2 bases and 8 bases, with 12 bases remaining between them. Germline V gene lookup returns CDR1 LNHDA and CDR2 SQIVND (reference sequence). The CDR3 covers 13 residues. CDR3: CASSISRGYGYTF. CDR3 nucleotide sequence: TGTGCCAGTAGTATATCAAGGGGATACGGCTACACCTTC.

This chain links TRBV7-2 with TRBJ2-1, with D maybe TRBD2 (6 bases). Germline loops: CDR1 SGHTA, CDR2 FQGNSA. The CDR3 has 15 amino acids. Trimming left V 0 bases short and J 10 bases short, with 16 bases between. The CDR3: CASSLASGKGGEQFF. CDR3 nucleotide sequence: TGTGCCAGCAGCTTAGCTAGCGGAAAAGGTGGGGAGCAGTTCTTC.

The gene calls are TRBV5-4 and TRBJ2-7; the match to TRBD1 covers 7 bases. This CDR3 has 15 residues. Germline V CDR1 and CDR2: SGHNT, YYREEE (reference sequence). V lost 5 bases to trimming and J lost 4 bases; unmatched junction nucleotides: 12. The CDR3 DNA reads TGTGCCAGCAGGCGGTCCGGGACAGTTTATTACGAGCAGTACTTC. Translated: CASRRSGTVYYEQYF.

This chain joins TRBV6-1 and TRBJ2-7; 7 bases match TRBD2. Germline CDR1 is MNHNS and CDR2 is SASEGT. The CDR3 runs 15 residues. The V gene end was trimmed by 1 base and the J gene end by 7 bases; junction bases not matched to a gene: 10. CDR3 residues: CASSEGLASSNEQYF. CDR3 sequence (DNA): TGTGCCAGCAGTGAAGGACTAGCTAGCAGCAATGAGCAGTACTTC.

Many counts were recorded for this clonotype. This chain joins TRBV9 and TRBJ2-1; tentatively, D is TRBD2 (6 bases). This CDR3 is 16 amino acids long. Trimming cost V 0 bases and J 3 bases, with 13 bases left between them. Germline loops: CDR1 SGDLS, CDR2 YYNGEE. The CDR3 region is CASSVGSGVDYNEQFF. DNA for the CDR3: TGTGCCAGCAGCGTAGGTTCGGGGGTGGACTACAATGAGCAGTTCTTC.

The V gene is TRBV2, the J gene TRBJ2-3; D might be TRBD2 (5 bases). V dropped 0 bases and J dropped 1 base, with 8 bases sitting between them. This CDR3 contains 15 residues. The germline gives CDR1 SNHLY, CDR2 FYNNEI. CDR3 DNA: TGTGCCAGCAGTGAAGCGGCTAGCCGCACAGATACGCAGTATTTT. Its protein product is CASSEAASRTDTQYF.

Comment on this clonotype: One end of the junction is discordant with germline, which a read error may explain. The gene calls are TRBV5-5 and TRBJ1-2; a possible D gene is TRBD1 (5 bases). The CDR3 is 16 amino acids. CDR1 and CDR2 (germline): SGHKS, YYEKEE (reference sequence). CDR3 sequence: CTSSFGGGSPNYGYTF. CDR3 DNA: TGTACCAGCAGCTTCGGGGGGGGGAGCCCTAACTATGGCTACACCTTC.